A single sample gave rise to the 13 T cell receptor beta chains below, sequenced in a study of blood T cell repertoires in COVID-19. The method was immunoSEQ multiplex PCR; TCRdb's version includes in-frame clones alone and lacks a portion of them. The table has approximately 300,000 clones, 80% to 95% seen once. The sample comprised peripheral blood. These receptors came from a young woman with COVID-19, enrolled during active disease.

This clone was seen a single time. The chain couples TRBV30 to TRBJ2-7; 7 nucleotides align to TRBD2. The V gene's germline CDR1 is GTSNPN and CDR2 SVGIG (reference sequence). The V and J ends lost 3 bases and 9 bases, in that order; junction bases with no gene match: 14. This CDR3 has 14 residues. CDR3 in DNA: TGTGCCTGGAGGATGACTAGCCGCCGAGAGAGGCAGTACTTC. This translates into CAWRMTSRRERQYF.

This sequence joins TRBV5-1 and TRBJ2-3; 12 positions agree with TRBD2. CDR1 SGHRS and CDR2 YFSETQ come from the germline V gene. The CDR3 spans 16 residues. V was clipped by 4 bases and J by 6 bases; unmatched bases: 9. CDR3 region: CASSGGLAGPADTQYF. CDR3 nucleotides: TGCGCCAGCAGCGGTGGACTAGCGGGACCGGCGGATACGCAGTATTTT.

The chain has TRBV5-5 and TRBJ1-4; D is unresolved. The CDR3 loop spans 14 amino acids. With 4 bases removed from V and 5 bases from J, the gap between germline ends came to 12 bases. The V gene's germline CDR1 is SGHKS and CDR2 YYEKEE (reference sequence). Written as DNA, the CDR3 is TGTGCCAGCAGCCTGCTGTCGGGGAATGAAAAACTGTTTTTT. Amino acids: CASSLLSGNEKLFF.

In this sample, this clone turned up once. The chain links TRBV27 to TRBJ2-3, with TRBD2 matching over 10 bases. The J segment lost 0 bases and the V segment lost 3 bases, leaving 0 bases of the junction unmatched. Per the germline V gene, CDR1 is MNHEY and CDR2 is SMNVEV (reference sequence). The CDR3 contains 15 residues. CDR3 nucleotide sequence: TGTGCCAGCAGTTTGACTAGCGGGAGCACAGATACGCAGTATTTT. It yields the protein CASSLTSGSTDTQYF.

This rearrangement joins TRBV7-2 to TRBJ1-2; possible D gene TRBD1, 6 bases. In germline, CDR1 is SGHTA, CDR2 FQGNSA. The CDR3 spans 12 residues. Trimming took off 5 bases at V and 9 bases at J, with 13 bases between the two ends. CDR3 protein: CASSPPGESYTF. The CDR3 DNA reads TGTGCCAGCAGCCCCCCAGGGGAGAGCTACACCTTC. Full variable domain (rest looked up from reference TRBV7-2 and TRBJ1-2): GAGVSQSPSNKVTEKGKDVELRCDPISGHTALYWYRQSLGQGLEFLIYFQGNSAPDKSGLPSDRFSAERTGGSVSTLTIQRTQQEDSAVYLCASSPPGESYTFGSGTRLTVV.

V and J are TRBV6-5 and TRBJ2-1, with TRBD2 identical over 9 bases. The germline V gene has CDR1 MNHEY and CDR2 SVGAGI. J gave up 8 bases and V 6 bases, and 8 bases lay outside the gene matches. This CDR3 comprises 14 residues. DNA for the CDR3: TGTGCCAGCAGCGATAGCGGGAGTTTGTATGAGCAGTTCTTC. Residues: CASSDSGSLYEQFF.

V and J are TRBV19 and TRBJ1-5; no clear D. Trimming pared 11 bases from V and 3 bases from J, leaving 20 bases between. The CDR3 is made up of 15 amino acids. Germline CDR1 reads LNHDA; CDR2 reads SQIVND (reference sequence). The CDR3 spells CAADHPRGDNQPQHF. CDR3 in DNA: TGTGCCGCTGACCACCCGCGGGGAGACAATCAGCCCCAGCATTTT.

The chain has TRBV4-1 and TRBJ2-7, with D unclear. The CDR3 covers 14 residues. Germline CDR1 is MGHRA and CDR2 is YSYEKL. V lost 1 base to trimming and J lost 7 bases, with 14 bases between them. In DNA form, the CDR3 reads TGCGCCAGCAGCCAAGTTTCCAACCCTACTGAGCAGTACTTC. Its translation is CASSQVSNPTEQYF.

The V and J genes are TRBV29-1 and TRBJ1-1; TRBD1 aligns across 7 bases. V dropped 4 bases and J dropped 0; count of bases not matched to a gene: 8. The CDR3 length is 15 residues. From germline, CDR1 is SQVTM and CDR2 ANQGSEA. The CDR3 DNA follows: TGCAGCGTTGGGGGCGAACAGGGGCTGAACACTGAAGCTTTCTTT. Protein: CSVGGEQGLNTEAFF. Full variable domain (remainder filled in from reference TRBV29-1 and TRBJ1-1): SAVISQKPSRDICQRGTSLTIQCQVDSQVTMMFWYRQQPGQSLTLIATANQGSEATYESGFVIDKFPISRPNLTFSTLTVSNMSPEDSSIYLCSVGGEQGLNTEAFFGQGTRLTVV.

This chain links TRBV11-2 with TRBJ2-7; 12 bases fit TRBD2. The junction had 7 bases not matched to a gene; V was cut back by 4 bases and J by 6 bases. The germline CDR1 and CDR2 sequences are SGHAT and FQNNGV. CDR3 length equals 15 residues. CDR3 residues: CASSYRLAGVSEQYF. CDR3 nucleotide sequence: TGTGCCAGCAGCTATAGACTAGCGGGAGTTTCCGAGCAGTACTTC.

As to this clone: The sample holds other DNA sequences that translate to the same CDR3. The chain carries TRBV5-1 and TRBJ1-3; possibly TRBD1 for D (6 bases). From germline, CDR1 is SGHRS and CDR2 YFSETQ. Trimming shortened V by 1 base and J by 2 bases, and 7 bases separated the two germline ends. The CDR3 runs to 14 residues. The CDR3 loop reads CASSLTGPGNTIYF. The DNA of the CDR3 is TGCGCCAGCAGCTTGACAGGGCCTGGAAACACCATATATTTT.

V gene TRBV7-3 combines with J gene TRBJ1-1; D is possibly TRBD1 (6 bases). This CDR3 region has 13 residues. The germline V gene has CDR1 SGHTA and CDR2 FQGTGA. Deletions cut 5 bases from V and 4 bases from J, with 11 bases between. CDR3 in DNA: TGTGCCAGCAGCCAACAGGGTTCCACTGAAGCTTTCTTT. As protein: CASSQQGSTEAFF.

Comment on this clone: This CDR3 is also generated by other DNA sequences in the sample. V and J are TRBV5-1 and TRBJ1-2; 10 nucleotides line up with TRBD1. This CDR3 has 14 residues. CDR1 is SGHRS and CDR2 is YFSETQ in the germline V gene. V lost 4 bases and J lost 6; bases outside the gene matches: 6. CDR3 nucleotide sequence: TGCGCCAGCAGCCCCGGGACAGGGGCGGATGGCTACACCTTC. Its protein product is CASSPGTGADGYTF.